This TCR beta chain was found in a study of T-cell memory formation after mild COVID-19. Whole-study context: The two donors had largely donor-specific TCR clusters.

The germline CDR1 and CDR2 sequences are SGHRS and YFSETQ. The ends were cut back, 4 bases at V and 0 bases at J, with 14 bases in the middle. The CDR3 spans 16 residues. TCR alpha and TCR beta cDNA libraries carrying sample barcodes and UMIs came from 5'RACE with constant-segment primers. Via MiXCR, TCRdb re-called the 5' RACE reads, giving one row per CDR3 protein. The sample carries over 350,000 distinct CDR3 sequences, 24% recorded once. The clonotype was recovered from an adult woman who had mild COVID-19 (a few samples of this study predate the infection). Cell type and time point are not known. This chain links TRBV5-1 with TRBJ2-4; D is ambiguous. The sample taken for sequencing was PBMCs or a T cell subset sorted from them (not recorded which). The CDR3 sequence: CASSVPDSQAKNIQYF. CDR3 DNA: TGCGCCAGCAGCGTCCCGGATTCCCAAGCCAAAAACATTCAGTACTTC.